The next 29 T cell receptor beta chains were all read from a single sample in a study of cytomegalovirus exposure and HLA in healthy donors. PCR employed 60 Vbeta and 13 Jbeta primers. The table came from immunoSEQ multiplex PCR; TCRdb's copy has only in-frame clones and leaves some out. The sample lists some 190,000 clones, approximately 80% occurring once. The source material was PBMCs. The receptors come from a girl aged 5 to 17 in good health and CMV-seropositive.

CDR3: CAISESSLGRHSYEQYF. DNA of the CDR3: TGTGCCATCAGTGAGTCCTCTCTGGGTCGACACTCCTACGAGCAGTACTTC. V and J are TRBV10-3 and TRBJ2-7; no firm D call. The CDR3 covers 17 residues. Germline V CDR1 and CDR2: ENHRY, SYGVKD. V was pared by 0 bases and J by 0 bases, with 15 bases between.

The chain carries TRBV25-1 and TRBJ2-5; 9 nucleotides match TRBD1. V shed 5 bases, J shed 3 bases, and the junction held 4 bases outside the gene matches. CDR3 length equals 14 residues. Germline-derived CDR1 and CDR2 are MGHDK and SYGVNS. CDR3 amino acids: CASSLGQGKETQYF. CDR3 DNA sequence: TGTGCCAGCAGTCTAGGACAGGGGAAAGAGACCCAGTACTTC.

The rearrangement joins TRBV10-1 to TRBJ2-3; perhaps TRBD2 as D (6 bases). CDR1 and CDR2 from the germline V gene are WNHNN and SYGVQD (reference sequence). The V end lost 2 bases, the J end lost 0 bases, and 18 bases lay between the germline ends. This CDR3 spans 18 amino acids. The CDR3 sequence is CASSEPGLAGSSTDTQYF. The CDR3 DNA follows: TGCGCCAGCAGTGAGCCGGGCCTCGCGGGGTCTAGCACAGATACGCAGTATTTT.

This chain links TRBV30 with TRBJ2-3; 8 bases match TRBD2. With V trimmed by 0 bases and J by 2 bases, 1 base remained unmatched. CDR3 size: 14 residues. Germline V CDR1 and CDR2: GTSNPN, SVGIG (reference sequence). The CDR3 sequence is CAWSVLAVTDTQYF. In DNA form, the CDR3 reads TGTGCCTGGAGTGTACTAGCGGTCACAGATACGCAGTATTTT. Full variable domain (remainder filled in from reference TRBV30 and TRBJ2-3): SQTIHQWPATLVQPVGSPLSLECTVEGTSNPNLYWYRQAAGRGLQLLFYSVGIGQISSEVPQNLSASRPQDRQFILSSKKLLLSDSGFYLCAWSVLAVTDTQYFGPGTRLTVL.

This clone has more than one count but fewer than ten. The chain recombines TRBV5-1 with TRBJ1-2; D possibly corresponds to TRBD1 (6 bases). There are 15 residues in the CDR3. In germline, CDR1 is SGHRS, CDR2 YFSETQ. Trimming pared 0 bases from V and 2 bases from J, leaving 11 bases between. The DNA for the CDR3 is TGCGCCAGCAGCTTGGTTTCGGGGGGCAACTATGGCTACACCTTC. Amino acids: CASSLVSGGNYGYTF.

J is TRBJ2-5 and V is TRBV20-1, with D possibly matching TRBD1 (6 bases). The V end was cut by 3 bases, the J end by 6 bases, with 8 bases between. The CDR3 consists of 11 residues. Germline-derived CDR1 and CDR2 are DFQATT and SNEGSKA (reference sequence). DNA for the CDR3: TGCAGTGCTAGTCAGGGGCAGACCCAGTACTTC. It translates to CSASQGQTQYF.

The chain combines TRBV25-1 with TRBJ2-5; 9 nucleotides align to TRBD2. The DNA end is a closer match to TRBJ2-7, so the J assignment may be wrong. The CDR3 length is 13 residues. Germline V gene data show CDR1 as MGHDK and CDR2 as SYGVNS. The CDR3 is CASSVSGSNEQYF. CDR3 in DNA: TGTGCCAGCAGCGTTAGCGGGAGCAACGAGCAGTACTTC.

The V call is TRBV4-1, the J call TRBJ2-7; a possible D gene is TRBD1 (5 bases). This CDR3 comprises 15 residues. With 0 bases removed from V and 2 bases from J, the gap between germline ends came to 11 bases. Germline lookup yields CDR1 MGHRA and CDR2 YSYEKL. The CDR3 loop is CASSQEQTGPYEQYF. In DNA form, the CDR3 reads TGCGCCAGCAGCCAAGAGCAAACAGGACCCTACGAGCAGTACTTC.

V gene TRBV11-2 combines with J gene TRBJ2-3; 8 bases line up with TRBD1. The length of the CDR3 is 15 residues. Trimming cost V 3 bases and J 3 bases; bases outside gene matches: 5. In germline, CDR1 is SGHAT, CDR2 FQNNGV. DNA for the CDR3: TGTGCCAGCAGCTTCGGCAGGGGGCAGACAGATACGCAGTATTTT. This sequence encodes CASSFGRGQTDTQYF.

This clone was found a few times. This sequence joins TRBV19 and TRBJ1-1; possibly TRBD1 for D (5 bases). V was clipped by 1 base and J by 0 bases, with 9 bases between them. The CDR3 totals 15 residues. Germline V gene data show CDR1 as LNHDA and CDR2 as SQIVND (reference sequence). CDR3 in amino acids: CASSIGWGMNTEAFF. The DNA for the CDR3 is TGTGCCAGTAGTATAGGTTGGGGCATGAACACTGAAGCTTTCTTT.

V usage is TRBV2 and J usage is TRBJ1-4; the D is unclear. Trimming removed 9 bases at V and 6 bases at J, with 14 bases between. Germline assignment: CDR1 SNHLY and CDR2 FYNNEI. The CDR3 has 13 amino acids. The chain's CDR3 is CASWTGGDEKLFF. In DNA form, the CDR3 reads TGTGCCAGTTGGACGGGAGGCGATGAAAAACTGTTTTTT.

The chain joins TRBV10-3 to TRBJ2-7; D is possibly TRBD1 (6 bases). The CDR3 is 12 residues long. The V end lost 3 bases, the J end lost 4 bases, and 7 bases lay between the germline ends. Germline-derived CDR1 and CDR2 are ENHRY and SYGVKD. CDR3 region: CAISDRGYEQYF. The CDR3 DNA is TGTGCCATCAGTGACAGGGGATACGAGCAGTACTTC.

This clone was observed once. The V call is TRBV6-5, the J call TRBJ2-1; 11 nucleotides agree with TRBD2. Germline-derived CDR1 and CDR2 are MNHEY and SVGAGI. This CDR3 region has 15 residues. After removal of 6 bases from V and 3 bases from J, the junction contained 4 bases not matched to a gene. The CDR3 loop is CASRKGLADYNEQFF. CDR3 DNA sequence: TGTGCCAGCAGAAAGGGACTAGCGGACTACAATGAGCAGTTCTTC.

This rearrangement joins TRBV2 to TRBJ2-2; 7 bases map to TRBD1. CDR1 and CDR2 (germline): SNHLY, FYNNEI. The V and J ends lost 6 bases and 7 bases, in that order; junction bases with no gene match: 2. The CDR3 consists of 12 residues. CDR3 sequence reads: CASRQGIGELFF. The CDR3 DNA reads as TGTGCCAGCAGACAGGGGATCGGGGAGCTGTTTTTT.

This sequence joins TRBV4-1 and TRBJ2-5; D is unresolved. Germline V gene lookup returns CDR1 MGHRA and CDR2 YSYEKL. V was pared by 0 bases and J by 5 bases, with 13 bases between. CDR3 length: 15 residues. DNA for the CDR3: TGCGCCAGCAGCCAAGACCGTAGACAATTGGAGACCCAGTACTTC. Its translation is CASSQDRRQLETQYF.

The genes are TRBV6-5 and TRBJ2-6; the D gene is possibly TRBD2 (7 bases). This CDR3 is built from 15 residues. The V and J ends lost 2 bases and 11 bases respectively, with 16 bases between them. Germline CDR1 and CDR2: MNHEY and SVGAGI. The DNA of the CDR3 is TGTGCCAGCAGTTACGGGGGGGCAGTAGCCCACGTCCTGACTTTC. Residues: CASSYGGAVAHVLTF.

The gene calls are TRBV2 and TRBJ2-2; 9 bases agree with TRBD1. Trimming removed 0 bases from V and 1 base from J; junction bases left unmatched: 3. The CDR3 loop spans 17 amino acids. Germline V gene lookup returns CDR1 SNHLY and CDR2 FYNNEI. The CDR3 here is CASSEAHRGRNTGELFF. CDR3 in DNA: TGTGCCAGCAGTGAAGCCCACAGGGGGCGGAACACCGGGGAGCTGTTTTTT.

The V and J genes are TRBV21-1 and TRBJ2-7; the table's D call TRBD2 went unverified against the DNA. TRBV21-1 constitutes a pseudogene. This CDR3 is 18 amino acids long. This CDR3 reads CASSNPGWELAPSYEQYF. The CDR3 nucleotides read TGTGCCAGCAGCAACCCAGGGTGGGAGCTAGCGCCCTCCTACGAGCAGTACTTC.

The gene calls are TRBV10-3 and TRBJ2-7; D gene uncertain. The CDR3 has 12 amino acids. Per the germline V gene, CDR1 is ENHRY and CDR2 is SYGVKD. V lost 4 bases and J lost 5, with 9 bases in between. The CDR3 sequence: CAISVQADEQYF. The DNA for the CDR3 is TGTGCCATCAGTGTTCAGGCCGACGAGCAGTACTTC.

V usage is TRBV5-1 and J usage is TRBJ2-6; TRBD2 agrees at 15 bases. Unmatched junction bases numbered 10, after V lost 4 bases and J lost 2 bases. This CDR3 is 20 amino acids long. The germline CDR1 and CDR2 sequences are SGHRS and YFSETQ. This CDR3 is CASSDLGLAGGPPGANVLTF. The CDR3 DNA reads as TGCGCCAGCAGCGACCTTGGACTAGCGGGAGGGCCACCTGGGGCCAACGTCCTGACTTTC.

The chain has TRBV19 and TRBJ2-7, with D possibly being TRBD2 (6 bases). This CDR3 is built from 18 residues. CDR1 is LNHDA, CDR2 SQIVND, per germline (reference sequence). Deletions cut 5 bases from V and 0 bases from J, with 23 bases between. For the CDR3, the DNA is TGTGCCAGTAGTCTCCAGATGTATCCGGGACTCGTCTCCTACGAGCAGTACTTC. This translates into CASSLQMYPGLVSYEQYF.

The count of this clone is one. The V gene is TRBV28, the J gene TRBJ1-2; TRBD1 aligns across 8 bases. V was clipped by 10 bases and J by 3 bases; unmatched bases: 13. The CDR3 is 15 amino acids. Germline-derived CDR1 and CDR2 are MDHEN and SYDVKM. The CDR3 spells CATEFSPGGDYGYTF. CDR3 bases: TGTGCCACCGAGTTTTCCCCAGGGGGCGACTATGGCTACACCTTC.

The gene calls are TRBV10-3 and TRBJ1-2; 7 bases map to TRBD1. V gave up 10 bases and J gave up 4 bases; unmatched junction bases: 6. This CDR3 has 12 amino acids. Germline V CDR1 and CDR2: ENHRY, SYGVKD. CDR3 region: CASEQGSYGYTF. CDR3 sequence (DNA): TGTGCCAGCGAACAGGGGAGCTATGGCTACACCTTC.

The chain employs TRBV7-8 and TRBJ1-3; the match to TRBD1 covers 7 bases. Per germline, CDR1 SGHVS and CDR2 FQNEAQ. The V segment lost 3 bases and the J segment 0 bases; nucleotides outside the gene matches: 5. The CDR3 contains 16 residues. The CDR3 protein is CASSFRQGNSGNTIYF. DNA for the CDR3: TGTGCCAGCAGCTTTCGACAGGGTAACTCTGGAAACACCATATATTTT.

The CDR3 spells CASTSRGDEQYF. In nucleotides, the CDR3 is TGTGCCAGCACCTCCCGGGGGGACGAGCAGTACTTC. V usage is TRBV6-6 and J usage is TRBJ2-7; the match to TRBD2 covers 7 bases. The CDR3 spans 12 residues. Per germline, CDR1 MNHNY and CDR2 SVGAGI (reference sequence). V shed 7 bases and J 5 bases; nucleotides not matched to a gene: 5.

The chain has TRBV19 and TRBJ1-5, with a weak D call TRBD1 (6 bases). Trimming pared 7 bases from V and 11 bases from J, leaving 18 bases between. CDR1 is LNHDA and CDR2 is SQIVND in the germline V gene (reference sequence). CDR3 length: 13 residues. The CDR3 coding sequence is TGTGCCAGTACGAACCAGGGGATTGAGGCCCAGCATTTT. Amino acid sequence: CASTNQGIEAQHF.

The chain couples TRBV6-5 to TRBJ2-5, with D possibly being TRBD2 (6 bases). The CDR3 runs 13 residues. The V gene lost 0 bases and the J gene lost 7 bases, with 9 bases spanning the gap. CDR1 is MNHEY, CDR2 SVGAGI, per germline. This CDR3 is CASSYSLGRTQYF. CDR3 nucleotides: TGTGCCAGCAGTTACTCCCTCGGGAGGACCCAGTACTTC.

This clone occurred once. The chain combines TRBV18 with TRBJ2-7; TRBD1 might be the D (5 bases). The germline gives CDR1 KGHSH, CDR2 LQKENI. V lost 6 bases and J lost 5, with 11 bases in between. The CDR3 covers 12 residues. CDR3 sequence (DNA): TGTGCCAGCTCCGCCAGGGAAGACGAGCAGTACTTC. Its protein product is CASSAREDEQYF.

A remark on this clone: One end of the junction varies from germline; a read error may be responsible. The sample holds other DNA sequences that translate to the same CDR3. The rearrangement uses TRBV6-1 and TRBJ1-1; D is undetermined. The CDR3 is 15 amino acids. From germline, CDR1 is MNHNS and CDR2 SASEGT. The CDR3 DNA reads TGTGCCAGCCCTCGTAGGCACAGCATGAACACCGAAGCTTTCTTT. It translates to CASPRRHSMNTEAFF.